Reported below is one T cell receptor (beta chain). This sample was taken from a study of blood T cell repertoires in COVID-19. TCRdb keeps only in-frame clones here, not all; method: immunoSEQ multiplex PCR. The sample has some 70,000 clones, 70% to 85% seen once. V trimming: 1 base; J trimming: 10 bases; junction bases outside the gene matches: 7. CDR3 length: 15 residues. CDR1 is SGHTA, CDR2 FQGNSA, per germline. The J gene is TRBJ1-6, the V gene TRBV7-2; 7 bases align to TRBD1. The source is a woman in her fifties or sixties with acute or convalescent COVID-19. The specimen sequenced was peripheral blood. This chain's CDR3 is CASSLEWQGESPLHF. In DNA, the CDR3 is TGTGCCAGCAGCTTAGAGTGGCAGGGGGAATCACCCCTCCACTTT.